Listed below are T cell receptor beta chains from one sample, sequenced in a study of monozygotic twins with inflammatory bowel disease. TCRdb re-called the 5' RACE reads and gives one entry per CDR3 protein, without DNA. The sample table sets out fewer than 200,000 distinct CDR3 sequences. The sequenced sample was blood. These receptors all stem from a human donor with ulcerative colitis or Crohn's disease, or a healthy co-twin of an affected twin (not recorded which). Each CDR3 is given with its conserved first and last residue.

j_gene,v_gene,CDR3aa
TRBJ1-2,TRBV19,CASKVSGFVGYTF
TRBJ1-1,TRBV28,CASSSGTHRGTEAFF
TRBJ2-3,TRBV20-1,CSASPRVGGTDTQYF
TRBJ2-1,TRBV12-3/TRBV12-4,CASSLVNGAGDQFF
TRBJ2-7,TRBV7-2,CASSGVGTGYYEQYF
TRBJ2-1,TRBV14,CASSQVAWGQSDEQFF
TRBJ1-5,TRBV24-1,CATRGAGNNQPQHF
TRBJ2-7,TRBV7-2,CASSQLPREQYF
TRBJ1-5,TRBV20-1,CSAALQGNSNQPQHF
TRBJ2-6,TRBV29-1,CSVEGKGKAGANVLTF
TRBJ1-2,TRBV25-1,CASSEYVGLGYGYTF
TRBJ1-4,TRBV20-1,CSARDRATNEKLFF
TRBJ1-1,TRBV9,CASSQLGESAFF
TRBJ2-1,TRBV10-3,CAIKGLAGGNEQFF